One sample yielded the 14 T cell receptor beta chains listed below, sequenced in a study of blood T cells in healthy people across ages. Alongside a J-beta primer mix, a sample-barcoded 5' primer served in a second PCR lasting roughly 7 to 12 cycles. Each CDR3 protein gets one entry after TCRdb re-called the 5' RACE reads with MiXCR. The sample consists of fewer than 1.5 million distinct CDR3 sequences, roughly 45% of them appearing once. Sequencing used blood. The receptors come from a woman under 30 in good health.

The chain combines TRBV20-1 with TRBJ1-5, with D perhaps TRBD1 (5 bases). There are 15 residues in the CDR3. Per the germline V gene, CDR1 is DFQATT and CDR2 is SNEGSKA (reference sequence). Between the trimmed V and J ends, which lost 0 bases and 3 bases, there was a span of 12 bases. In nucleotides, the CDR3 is TGCAGTGCTAGAGATTACGGGGGAATCAATCAGCCCCAGCATTTT. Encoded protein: CSARDYGGINQPQHF.

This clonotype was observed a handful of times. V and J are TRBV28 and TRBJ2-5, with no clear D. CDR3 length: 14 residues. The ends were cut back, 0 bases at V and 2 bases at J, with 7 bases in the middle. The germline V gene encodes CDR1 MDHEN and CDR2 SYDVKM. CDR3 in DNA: TGTGCCAGCAGTTTATGGGCAGGACAAGAGACCCAGTACTTC. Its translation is CASSLWAGQETQYF.

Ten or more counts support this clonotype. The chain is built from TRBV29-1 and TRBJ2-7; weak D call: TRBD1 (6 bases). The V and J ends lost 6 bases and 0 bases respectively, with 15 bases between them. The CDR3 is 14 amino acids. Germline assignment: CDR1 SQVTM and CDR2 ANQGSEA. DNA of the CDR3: TGCAGCGTCGCCGGGACAACAGACTCCTACGAGCAGTACTTC. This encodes CSVAGTTDSYEQYF.

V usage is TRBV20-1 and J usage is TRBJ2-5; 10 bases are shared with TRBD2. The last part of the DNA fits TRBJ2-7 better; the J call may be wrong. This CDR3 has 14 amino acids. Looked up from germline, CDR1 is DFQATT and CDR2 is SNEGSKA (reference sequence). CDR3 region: CSAPDLAGAHEQYF. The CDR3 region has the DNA TGCAGTGCTCCTGACCTAGCGGGGGCCCACGAGCAGTACTTC.

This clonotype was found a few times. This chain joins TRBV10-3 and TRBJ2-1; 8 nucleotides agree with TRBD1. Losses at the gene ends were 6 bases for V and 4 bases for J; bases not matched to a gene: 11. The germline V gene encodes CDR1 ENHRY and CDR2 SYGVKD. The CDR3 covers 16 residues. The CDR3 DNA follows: TGTGCCATCAGCGGCGGTATCGGACAGGGTTACAATGAGCAGTTCTTC. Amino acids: CAISGGIGQGYNEQFF.

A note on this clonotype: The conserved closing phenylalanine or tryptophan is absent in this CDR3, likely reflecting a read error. CDR3 bases: TGTGCCAGCAGTTTGACTGTTAGCACAGATACGCAGTATTCT. This sequence encodes CASSLTVSTDTQYS. This chain uses TRBV12-3 or TRBV12-4 with TRBJ2-3; D uncertain. This CDR3 comprises 14 residues. Trimming took 3 bases from V and 0 from J, leaving 7 bases between them.

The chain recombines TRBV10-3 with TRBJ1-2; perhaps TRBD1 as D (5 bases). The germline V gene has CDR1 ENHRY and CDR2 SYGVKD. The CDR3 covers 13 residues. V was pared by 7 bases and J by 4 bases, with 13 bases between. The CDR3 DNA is TGTGCCATCACCCGGGACCCCTTCTATGGCTACACCTTC. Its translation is CAITRDPFYGYTF.

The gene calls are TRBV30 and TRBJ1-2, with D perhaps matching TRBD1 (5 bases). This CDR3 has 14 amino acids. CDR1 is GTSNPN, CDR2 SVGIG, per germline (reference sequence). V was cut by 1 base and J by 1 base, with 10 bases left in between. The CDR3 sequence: CAWSGTGVNYGYTF. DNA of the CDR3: TGTGCCTGGAGTGGGACGGGGGTTAACTATGGCTACACCTTC.

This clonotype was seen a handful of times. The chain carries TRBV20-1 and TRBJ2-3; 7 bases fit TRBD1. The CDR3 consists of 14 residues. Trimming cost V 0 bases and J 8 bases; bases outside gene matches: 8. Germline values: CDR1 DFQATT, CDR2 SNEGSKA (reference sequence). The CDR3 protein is CSARDAEGAGTQYF. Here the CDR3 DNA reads TGCAGTGCTAGAGATGCCGAGGGGGCGGGTACGCAGTATTTT.

CDR3 protein: CASRTGLPGYTF. The CDR3 DNA follows: TGTGCCAGCAGAACGGGTTTACCTGGCTACACCTTC. The chain employs TRBV12-3 or TRBV12-4 and TRBJ1-2; no definite D call. The V and J ends lost 6 bases and 7 bases respectively, with 12 bases between them. This CDR3 region has 12 residues.

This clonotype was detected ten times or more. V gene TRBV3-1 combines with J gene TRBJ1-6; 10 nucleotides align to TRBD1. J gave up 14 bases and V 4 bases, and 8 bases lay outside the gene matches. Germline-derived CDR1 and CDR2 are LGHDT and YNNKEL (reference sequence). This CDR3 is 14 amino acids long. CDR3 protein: CASSLGGQGITLHF. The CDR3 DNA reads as TGTGCCAGCAGCCTAGGGGGACAGGGGATCACCCTCCACTTT.

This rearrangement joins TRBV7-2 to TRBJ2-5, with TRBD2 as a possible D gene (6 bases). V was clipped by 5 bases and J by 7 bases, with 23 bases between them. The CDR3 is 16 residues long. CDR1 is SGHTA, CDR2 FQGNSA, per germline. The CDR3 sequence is CASSLTRLTSQATQYF. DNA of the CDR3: TGTGCCAGCAGCCTAACCAGACTAACTAGCCAGGCGACCCAGTACTTC.

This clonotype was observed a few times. The CDR3 is CASSSRRLAGGQETQYF. CDR3 in DNA: TGTGCCAGCAGCTCCCGAAGACTAGCGGGTGGCCAAGAGACCCAGTACTTC. The genes are TRBV13 and TRBJ2-5; 10 positions match TRBD2. Germline assignment: CDR1 PRHDT and CDR2 FYEKMQ (reference sequence). V trimming: 4 bases; J trimming: 1 base; junction bases outside the gene matches: 9. This CDR3 region has 17 residues.

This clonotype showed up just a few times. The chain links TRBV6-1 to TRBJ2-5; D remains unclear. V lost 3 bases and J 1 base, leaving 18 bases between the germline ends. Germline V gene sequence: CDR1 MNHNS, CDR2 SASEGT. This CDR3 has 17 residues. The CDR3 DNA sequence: TGTGCCAGCAGTGAGAGACGGCCTGGGGTGTCCCAAGAGACCCAGTACTTC. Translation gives CASSERRPGVSQETQYF.